A single sample gave rise to the 23 T cell receptor beta chains below, sequenced in a study of blood T cells in healthy people across ages. PCR was performed a second time for about 7 to 11 cycles using a sample-barcoded 5' primer and a J-beta primer mix. TCRdb processed the 5' RACE reads anew with MiXCR; each CDR3 protein has one entry. The repertoire holds hundreds of thousands of distinct CDR3 sequences, with about 50% as singletons. Sequences were obtained from blood. The receptors stem from a woman older than 75 in good health.

The count of this clonotype is one. J is TRBJ1-2 and V is TRBV25-1, with no clear D. Germline V gene lookup returns CDR1 MGHDK and CDR2 SYGVNS. The CDR3 totals 12 residues. Trimming took 1 base from V and 4 from J, leaving 4 bases between them. CDR3: CASSEWAYGYTF. In nucleotides, the CDR3 is TGTGCCAGCAGTGAATGGGCCTATGGCTACACCTTC.

This clonotype has a count of ten or more. The J gene is TRBJ2-5, the V gene TRBV5-1; D possibly uses TRBD1 or TRBD2 (5 bases each). Germline values: CDR1 SGHRS, CDR2 YFSETQ. Trimming took off 1 base at V and 2 bases at J, with 12 bases between the two ends. The CDR3 consists of 15 residues. CDR3 DNA sequence: TGCGCCAGCAGCTTGTGGACACGGGAACAAGAGACCCAGTACTTC. As protein: CASSLWTREQETQYF.

The rearrangement joins TRBV28 to TRBJ1-5; unclear D gene. The CDR3 is 13 amino acids. V gave up 1 base and J gave up 5 bases, with 6 bases separating them. CDR1 and CDR2 from the germline V gene are MDHEN and SYDVKM. The CDR3 DNA sequence: TGTGCCAGCAGTTTATTCAGAGATCAGCCCCAGCATTTT. It yields the protein CASSLFRDQPQHF. Combining the CDR3 with reference TRBV28 and TRBJ1-5 gives the whole variable domain DVKVTQSSRYLVKRTGEKVFLECVQDMDHENMFWYRQDPGLGLRLIYFSYDVKMKEKGDIPEGYSVSREKKERFSLILESASTNQTSMYLCASSLFRDQPQHFGDGTRLSIL.

This sequence joins TRBV6-2 or TRBV6-3 and TRBJ2-2, with D possibly matching TRBD2 (5 bases). The CDR3 extends over 16 amino acids. Between the trimmed V and J ends, which lost 1 base and 1 base, there was a span of 10 bases. From germline, CDR1 is MNHEY and CDR2 SVGEGT. The CDR3 is CASSYYDYRNTGELFF. The CDR3 DNA follows: TGTGCCAGCAGTTACTACGACTACAGGAACACCGGGGAGCTGTTTTTT.

This chain links TRBV2 with TRBJ1-1; no clear D gene. The germline V gene encodes CDR1 SNHLY and CDR2 FYNNEI. V gave up 4 bases and J gave up 5 bases, with 14 bases separating them. This CDR3 region has 14 residues. This CDR3 reads CASSAVSRITEAFF. The CDR3 DNA reads as TGTGCCAGCAGTGCAGTGTCCCGGATAACTGAAGCTTTCTTT.

This clonotype was counted only a few times. The J gene is TRBJ2-1, the V gene TRBV7-8; 8 bases agree with TRBD2. The CDR3 has 16 residues. V lost 2 bases and J lost 8; bases outside the gene matches: 11. CDR1 and CDR2 from the germline V gene are SGHVS and FQNEAQ. CDR3 in DNA: TGTGCCAGCAGCTTATATGAGCGGGGGCTCGGAGATGAGCAGTTCTTC. Protein: CASSLYERGLGDEQFF.

J is TRBJ2-1 and V is TRBV5-1, with D hard to call. This CDR3 contains 16 residues. The germline CDR1 and CDR2 sequences are SGHRS and YFSETQ. V was pared by 4 bases and J by 5 bases, with 19 bases between. As DNA, the CDR3 is TGCGCCAGCAGCGCTCGCCCTCACAATGGGGACAATGAGCAGTTCTTC. This translates into CASSARPHNGDNEQFF.

This chain links TRBV2 with TRBJ1-4, with D possibly being TRBD1 (5 bases). This CDR3 spans 14 amino acids. V dropped 7 bases and J dropped 8 bases, with 17 bases sitting between them. Germline V CDR1 and CDR2: SNHLY, FYNNEI. CDR3 loop: CASIARVPREKLFF. CDR3 in DNA: TGTGCCAGCATCGCCAGGGTGCCTAGGGAAAAACTGTTTTTT.

V usage is TRBV9 and J usage is TRBJ2-3; 9 bases match TRBD2. Germline V gene sequence: CDR1 SGDLS, CDR2 YYNGEE. CDR3 size: 12 residues. The J segment lost 11 bases and the V segment lost 4 bases, leaving 5 bases of the junction unmatched. The DNA of the CDR3 is TGTGCCAGCAGCCTAACTAGCGGGTTGCAGTATTTT. It is translated as CASSLTSGLQYF.

The chain combines TRBV18 with TRBJ2-7, with TRBD1 as a possible D gene (6 bases). The CDR3 loop spans 12 amino acids. V was trimmed by 8 bases and J by 9 bases, leaving 17 bases between them. Germline CDR1 reads KGHSH; CDR2 reads LQKENI. CDR3 bases: TGTGCCAGCGCAGGGGTCGGAAATTGGCAGTACTTC. Encoded protein: CASAGVGNWQYF. The full variable domain, completed using reference TRBV18 and TRBJ2-7, is NAGVMQNPRHLVRRRGQEARLRCSPMKGHSHVYWYRQLPEEGLKFMVYLQKENIIDESGMPKERFSAEFPKEGPSILRIQQVVRGDSAAYFCASAGVGNWQYFGPGTRLTVT.

The chain links TRBV6-1 to TRBJ2-3; either TRBD1 or TRBD2 may fit D (5 bases each). Germline CDR1 is MNHNS and CDR2 is SASEGT. This CDR3 region has 17 residues. Trimming pared 5 bases from V and 1 base from J, leaving 19 bases between. CDR3 loop: CASSIRGSPWGTDTQYF. Here the CDR3 DNA reads TGTGCCAGCAGTATTCGGGGCTCCCCCTGGGGCACAGATACGCAGTATTTT.

Points on this clonotype: Just one base apart from a much larger clone, this may be a read error. The genes are TRBV5-1 and TRBJ2-5; 10 bases map to TRBD2. CDR3 length equals 15 residues. Germline CDR1 reads SGHRS; CDR2 reads YFSETQ. Unmatched junction bases numbered 13, after V lost 3 bases and J lost 11 bases. CDR3 protein: CASSSLAGANNEQYF. CDR3 nucleotides: TGCGCCAGCAGCTCCCTAGCGGGGGCCAACAATGAGCAGTACTTC.

There are a few counts of this clonotype. A read error may account for a junction end that differs from germline. The rearrangement links TRBV5-1 to TRBJ2-1; 10 nucleotides align to TRBD2. This CDR3 has 15 amino acids. Germline values: CDR1 SGHRS, CDR2 YFSETQ. The CDR3 nucleotides are TGTGCCAGCAGCTCCGGGACTAGCGTCTACAATGAGCAGTTCTTC. Translated: CASSSGTSVYNEQFF.

The chain has TRBV5-5 and TRBJ2-4, with D maybe TRBD1 (5 bases). V lost 4 bases and J 13 bases, leaving 18 bases between the germline ends. CDR1 and CDR2 from the germline V gene are SGHKS and YYEKEE (reference sequence). The CDR3 has 13 amino acids. The CDR3 DNA reads as TGTGCCAGCAGCCGACAGCGCCCGGATGAGCAGTACTTC. Amino acid sequence: CASSRQRPDEQYF. Filled out from reference TRBV5-5 and TRBJ2-4, the complete variable domain reads DAGVTQSPTHLIKTRGQQVTLRCSPISGHKSVSWYQQVLGQGPQFIFQYYEKEERGRGNFPDRFSARQFPNYSSELNVNALLLGDSALYLCASSRQRPDEQYFGAGTRLSVL.

V is TRBV29-1 and J is TRBJ2-1; D call uncertain. V lost 2 bases and J lost 8, with 10 bases in between. This CDR3 comprises 12 residues. Germline CDR1 is SQVTM and CDR2 is ANQGSEA. CDR3 nucleotides: TGCAGCGTTGAAAGATTGTTTCATGAGCAGTTCTTC. Translated, it gives CSVERLFHEQFF.

The chain couples TRBV15 to TRBJ1-1; possibly TRBD1 for D (5 bases). Germline CDR1 is LNHNV and CDR2 is YYDKDF (reference sequence). Deletions cut 3 bases from V and 1 base from J, with 12 bases between. The CDR3 is made up of 15 amino acids. The CDR3 DNA follows: TGTGCCACCAGCAGGGGATGGGGCAAGAACACTGAAGCTTTCTTT. Amino acids: CATSRGWGKNTEAFF.

The gene calls are TRBV3-1 and TRBJ1-2; 7 bases align to TRBD1. The CDR3 runs 15 residues. The J segment lost 4 bases and the V segment lost 4 bases, leaving 9 bases of the junction unmatched. The V gene's germline CDR1 is LGHDT and CDR2 YNNKEL (reference sequence). The DNA of the CDR3 is TGTGCCAGCAGCCCGACAGACGGGGACAGCTATGGCTACACCTTC. Amino acid sequence: CASSPTDGDSYGYTF. Full variable domain (outside the CDR3, taken from reference TRBV3-1 and TRBJ1-2): DTAVSQTPKYLVTQMGNDKSIKCEQNLGHDTMYWYKQDSKKFLKIMFSYNNKELIINETVPNRFSPKSPDKAHLNLHINSLELGDSAVYFCASSPTDGDSYGYTFGSGTRLTVV.

This clonotype was seen only a few times. J is TRBJ2-7 and V is TRBV12-3 or TRBV12-4, with 10 nucleotides matching TRBD2. The CDR3 loop spans 16 amino acids. The J segment lost 2 bases and the V segment lost 1 base, leaving 5 bases of the junction unmatched. The CDR3 coding sequence is TGTGCCAGCAGTTTAGAACGGACTAGCGGTACCTACGAGCAGTACTTC. Translating it yields CASSLERTSGTYEQYF.

This clonotype appeared a single time. The rearrangement links TRBV20-1 to TRBJ1-3; D is perhaps TRBD1 (6 bases). V was shortened by 1 base and J by 9 bases, with 16 bases between the two germline ends. Germline CDR1 reads DFQATT; CDR2 reads SNEGSKA (reference sequence). CDR3 length: 14 residues. CDR3 residues: CSARGTGIQSTIYF. The DNA for the CDR3 is TGCAGTGCTAGAGGCACAGGGATACAAAGCACCATATATTTT.

V is TRBV5-1 and J is TRBJ2-2, with D unclear. Trimming took off 1 base at V and 7 bases at J, with 5 bases between the two ends. The germline V gene encodes CDR1 SGHRS and CDR2 YFSETQ. The CDR3 runs 12 residues. CDR3 DNA sequence: TGCGCCAGCAGCTTGTTCGACGGGGAGCTGTTTTTT. This encodes CASSLFDGELFF.

The V and J genes are TRBV29-1 and TRBJ2-7, with a weak D call TRBD1 (6 bases). Germline values: CDR1 SQVTM, CDR2 ANQGSEA. Trimming pared 7 bases from V and 6 bases from J, leaving 19 bases between. The CDR3 length is 13 residues. In DNA form, the CDR3 reads TGCAGCGCCAGGGACACCTCGAGGTCCGAGCAGTACTTC. Translation: CSARDTSRSEQYF.

This sequence joins TRBV4-3 and TRBJ2-5, with 11 bases identical to TRBD1. The closer fit of TRBJ2-7 to the DNA end suggests the J call may be wrong. This CDR3 contains 15 residues. The germline V gene encodes CDR1 LGHNA and CDR2 YSLEER. DNA of the CDR3: TGCGCCAGCAGCCACCGGACAGGGGGCCCTTACGAGCAGTACTTC. The encoded protein is CASSHRTGGPYEQYF.

This sequence joins TRBV5-4 and TRBJ2-3; D unclear. Between the trimmed V and J ends, which lost 2 bases and 0 bases, there was a span of 7 bases. The germline V gene encodes CDR1 SGHNT and CDR2 YYREEE (reference sequence). The CDR3 covers 14 residues. CDR3 sequence: CASSFVSSTDTQYF. CDR3 coding DNA: TGTGCCAGCAGCTTTGTGTCTAGCACAGATACGCAGTATTTT.